These T cell receptor beta chains were read from a single sample in a study of identical twins. TCRdb reanalysed the 5' RACE reads using MiXCR and keeps one entry per CDR3 protein. The sample lists 750,000 to 950,000 distinct CDR3 sequences, around 12% seen once, with about 1.5% in the top ten. These data were also filed under a second study, of yellow fever vaccine responses in identical twins.

What was sequenced was PBMCs. These receptors were obtained from a woman aged 18-29 years in good health. Each CDR3 is given with its conserved first and last residue. Expanded clones get a size class; other rows say once, few or many, or leave the size out.

V gene: TRBV28
clone size: -
CDR3 length: 16
CDR3 protein: CASSLRPLRGEDIQYF

V gene: TRBV12-3/TRBV12-4
clone size: -
CDR3 length: 14
CDR3 protein: CASSFGTGSNEQFF

V gene: TRBV12-3/TRBV12-4
clone size: many
CDR3 length: 13
CDR3 protein: CASSFGARETQYF

V gene: TRBV28
clone size: -
CDR3 length: 16
CDR3 protein: CASSLVRGSTLNEQFF

V gene: TRBV20-1
clone size: few
CDR3 length: 12
CDR3 protein: CSASRSSYEQYF

V gene: TRBV2
clone size: many
CDR3 length: 15
CDR3 protein: CASSEAPGQTYEQYF

V gene: TRBV28
clone size: -
CDR3 length: 17
CDR3 protein: CASSLPRGGLSTDTQYF

V gene: TRBV7-3
clone size: -
CDR3 length: 16
CDR3 protein: CASSLDGTSDLDTQYF

V gene: TRBV5-1
clone size: many
CDR3 length: 17
CDR3 protein: CASSPPGLAGGGSEQFF

V gene: TRBV6-1
clone size: -
CDR3 length: 15
CDR3 protein: CASSRVDTGNSPLHF

V gene: TRBV15
clone size: -
CDR3 length: 13
CDR3 protein: CATSLRSGETQYF

V gene: TRBV12-3/TRBV12-4
clone size: few
CDR3 length: 14
CDR3 protein: CASSFGGSNYGYTF

V gene: TRBV15
clone size: many
CDR3 length: 13
CDR3 protein: CATSREEGRSYTF

V gene: TRBV15
clone size: few
CDR3 length: 21
CDR3 protein: CATSRVSGLAGLRPEADTQYF

V gene: TRBV12-3/TRBV12-4
clone size: -
CDR3 length: 14
CDR3 protein: CASMGGQGSYEQYF

V gene: TRBV7-9
clone size: -
CDR3 length: 14
CDR3 protein: CASSLASGFTEAFF

V gene: TRBV2
clone size: -
CDR3 length: 16
CDR3 protein: CASSSRTDLAKNIQYF

V gene: TRBV4-1
clone size: few
CDR3 length: 19
CDR3 protein: CASSQASSGGAGGTDTQYF

V gene: TRBV7-8
clone size: few
CDR3 length: 16
CDR3 protein: CASSNSDPSSYNEQFF

V gene: TRBV28
clone size: few
CDR3 length: 11
CDR3 protein: CASSQRNEQYF

V gene: TRBV12-3/TRBV12-4
clone size: few
CDR3 length: 12
CDR3 protein: CASSRTMEGGYF

V gene: TRBV12-3/TRBV12-4
clone size: -
CDR3 length: 12
CDR3 protein: CASTRENQPQHF

V gene: TRBV12-3/TRBV12-4
clone size: many
CDR3 length: 11
CDR3 protein: CASSLDRLRFF

V gene: TRBV6-5
clone size: -
CDR3 length: 14
CDR3 protein: CASSYQGANSPLHF